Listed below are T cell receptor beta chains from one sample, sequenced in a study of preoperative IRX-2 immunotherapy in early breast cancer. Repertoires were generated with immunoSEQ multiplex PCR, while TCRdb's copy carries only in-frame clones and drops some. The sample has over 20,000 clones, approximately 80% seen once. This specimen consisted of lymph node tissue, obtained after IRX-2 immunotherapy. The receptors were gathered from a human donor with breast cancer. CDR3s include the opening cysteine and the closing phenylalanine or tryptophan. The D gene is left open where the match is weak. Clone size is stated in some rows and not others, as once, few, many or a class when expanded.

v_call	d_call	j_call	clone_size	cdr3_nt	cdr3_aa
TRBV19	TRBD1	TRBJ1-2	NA	TGTGCCAGTAGTATAGGCCACAGGGGGCGCGGATATGGCTACACCTTC	CASSIGHRGRGYGYTF
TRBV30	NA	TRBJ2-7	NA	TGTGCCTGGATGGATCCCGGAGGGTTTGGGGCCAGATACTCCTACGAGCAGTACTTC	CAWMDPGGFGARYSYEQYF
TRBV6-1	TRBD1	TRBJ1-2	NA	TGTGCCAGCAGTGAAGACGGGACAGGGGTTAGCTACACCTTC	CASSEDGTGVSYTF
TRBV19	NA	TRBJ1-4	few	TGTGCCAGTATGCGACGGTCTAATGAAAAACTGTTTTTT	CASMRRSNEKLFF
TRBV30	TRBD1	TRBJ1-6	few	TGTGCCTGGAGGTGGGACAGGGACAATTCACCCCTCCACTTT	CAWRWDRDNSPLHF
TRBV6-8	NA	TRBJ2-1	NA	TGTGCCATCAGTGGGGGACTGGGCTCCTACAATGAGCAGTTCTTC	CAISGGLGSYNEQFF
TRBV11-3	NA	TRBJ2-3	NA	TGTGCCAGCAGCCAGGGTCAACAGGGTACAGATACGCAGTATTTT	CASSQGQQGTDTQYF
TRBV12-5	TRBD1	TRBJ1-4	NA	TGTGCCACAGGGACAGGGGTCGAAAAACTGTTTTTT	CATGTGVEKLFF
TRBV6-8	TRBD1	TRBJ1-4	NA	TGTGCCAGCAGACCATACAGGGGGCTTGAAAAACTGTTTTTT	CASRPYRGLEKLFF
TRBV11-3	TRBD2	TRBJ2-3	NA	TGTGCCAGCAGTTTCCTAGTCGGGGGGACAGATACGCAGTATTTT	CASSFLVGGTDTQYF
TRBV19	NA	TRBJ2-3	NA	TGTGCCAGTAGTATAACGGGACGGGCCACCACAGATACGCAGTATTTT	CASSITGRATTDTQYF
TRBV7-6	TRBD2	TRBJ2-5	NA	TGTGCTAGCAGCGCGGTAGCGGGGGGGCGCGAGACCCAGTACTTC	CASSAVAGGRETQYF
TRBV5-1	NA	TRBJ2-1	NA	TGCGCCAGCAGCTTGGGCCAACACAACAATGAGCAGTTCTTC	CASSLGQHNNEQFF
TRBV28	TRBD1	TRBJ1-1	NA	TGTGCCAGCAGTTCCTGGATCAGGGGGACCTTTTCTGAAGCTTTCTTT	CASSSWIRGTFSEAFF
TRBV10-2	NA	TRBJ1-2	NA	TGCGCCAGCAGTGAGTCAGGGGGGTATGGCTACACCTTC	CASSESGGYGYTF
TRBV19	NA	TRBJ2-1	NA	TGTGCCAGTAATACAGCAGACAGGTACAATGAGCAGTTCTTC	CASNTADRYNEQFF
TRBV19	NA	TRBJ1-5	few	TGTGCCAGTAGCACCACAGGGTGGCCCCAGCATTTT	CASSTTGWPQHF
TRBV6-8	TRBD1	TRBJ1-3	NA	TGTGCCAGCAGCCGAGGAGGGGGCGGAAACACCATATATTTT	CASSRGGGGNTIYF
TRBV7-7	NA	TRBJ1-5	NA	TGTGCCAGCAGCTTCGGCAGGGCAGGTTATAGCAATCAGCCCCAGCATTTT	CASSFGRAGYSNQPQHF
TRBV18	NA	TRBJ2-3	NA	TGTGCCAGCTCATTGTCCCTCGGGGAGAGCACAGATACGCAGTATTTT	CASSLSLGESTDTQYF
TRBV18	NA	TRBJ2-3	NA	TGTGCCAGCTTAACGGGCGGGTCAGATACGCAGTATTTT	CASLTGGSDTQYF
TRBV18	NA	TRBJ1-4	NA	TGTGCCAGCTCACAGGGATCCGCTAATGAAAAACTGTTTTTT	CASSQGSANEKLFF
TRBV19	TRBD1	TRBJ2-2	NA	TGTGCCAGTAGCTGGGACAGACAAACCGGGGAGCTGTTTTTT	CASSWDRQTGELFF
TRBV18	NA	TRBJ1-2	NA	TGTGCCAGCTCACCACCGCAGGGTAGGGGCTATGGCTACACCTTC	CASSPPQGRGYGYTF
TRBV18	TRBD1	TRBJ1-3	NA	TGTGCCAGCTCACCTGTTGGGACAGGGGTTGGAAACACCATATATTTT	CASSPVGTGVGNTIYF
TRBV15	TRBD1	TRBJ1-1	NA	TGTGCCACCAGCAGAGTAGCAGGGGGTACGACTGAAGCTTTCTTT	CATSRVAGGTTEAFF
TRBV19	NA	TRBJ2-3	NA	TGTGCCAGTAGTACCGGACGGAATACGCAGTATTTT	CASSTGRNTQYF
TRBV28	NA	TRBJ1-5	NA	TGTGCCAGCAGATATTCCACTCAGCCCCAGCATTTT	CASRYSTQPQHF
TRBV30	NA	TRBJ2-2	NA	TGTGCCTGGAGTATCACCCTCTCCGGGGAGCTGTTTTTT	CAWSITLSGELFF
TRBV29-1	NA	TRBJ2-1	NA	TGCAGCGTTGGGGGTCAGATGGGCTACAATGAGCAGTTCTTC	CSVGGQMGYNEQFF
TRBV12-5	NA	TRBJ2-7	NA	TGTGCCAGCACCGGCCGCGGGGCCTACGAGCAGTACTTC	CASTGRGAYEQYF
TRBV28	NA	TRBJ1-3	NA	TGTGCCAGCAGTTTGGGCAGGGCTGGAAACACCATATATTTT	CASSLGRAGNTIYF
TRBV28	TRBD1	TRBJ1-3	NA	TGTGCCAGCAGTTTGCCGGGACAGGGGTCTGGAAACACCATATATTTT	CASSLPGQGSGNTIYF
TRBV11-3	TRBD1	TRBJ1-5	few	TGTGCCAGCAGCGTCGGACAGGGGTTCGGGCAGCCCCAGCATTTT	CASSVGQGFGQPQHF
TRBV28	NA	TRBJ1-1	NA	TGTGCCAGCAGTTGGGGCCTTGGGGCTGAAGCTTTCTTT	CASSWGLGAEAFF
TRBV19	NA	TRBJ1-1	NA	TGTGCCAGTAATCAAGCGATGAACACTGAAGCTTTCTTT	CASNQAMNTEAFF
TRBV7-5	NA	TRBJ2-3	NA	TGTGCCAGCAGGAACACAGGGGGCACAGATACGCAGTATTTT	CASRNTGGTDTQYF
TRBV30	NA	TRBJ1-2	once	TGTGCCTCCGAGGGGGGAACCGCCAATGGCTACACCTTC	CASEGGTANGYTF
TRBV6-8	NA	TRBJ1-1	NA	TGTGCCAGCAGTTGGGGGGGCTCGAACACTGAAGCTTTCTTT	CASSWGGSNTEAFF
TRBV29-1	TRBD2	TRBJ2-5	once	TGCAGCGCCGGAACTAGCGGGGGCCCACAAGAGACCCAGTACTTC	CSAGTSGGPQETQYF
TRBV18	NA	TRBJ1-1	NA	TGTGCCAGCTCACCAATGAAGGAAACTGAAGCTTTCTTT	CASSPMKETEAFF
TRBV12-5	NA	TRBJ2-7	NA	TGTGCCAGCATGGAGAGGCGCGTAGCCTACGAGCAGTACTTC	CASMERRVAYEQYF
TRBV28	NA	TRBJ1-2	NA	TGTGCCACCATCCCTCTGTGGGCGGGGGGCAGCGGCTACACCTTC	CATIPLWAGGSGYTF
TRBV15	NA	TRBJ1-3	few	TGTGCCACCAGCAGAGATCAGGCGGGGGCTGGAAACACCATATATTTT	CATSRDQAGAGNTIYF